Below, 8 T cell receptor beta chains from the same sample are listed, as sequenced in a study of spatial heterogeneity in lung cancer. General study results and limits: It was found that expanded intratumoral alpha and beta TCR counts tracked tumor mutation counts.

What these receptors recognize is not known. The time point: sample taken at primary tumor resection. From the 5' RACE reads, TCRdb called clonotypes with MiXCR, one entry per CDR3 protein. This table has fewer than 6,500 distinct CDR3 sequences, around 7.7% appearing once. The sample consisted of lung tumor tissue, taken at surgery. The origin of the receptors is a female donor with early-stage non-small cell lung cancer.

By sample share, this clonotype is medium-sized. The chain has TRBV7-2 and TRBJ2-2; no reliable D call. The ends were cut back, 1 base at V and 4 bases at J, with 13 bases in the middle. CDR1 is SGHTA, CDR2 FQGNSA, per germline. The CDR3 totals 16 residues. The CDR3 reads CASSLVASPPTGELFF. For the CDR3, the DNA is TGTGCCAGCAGCTTAGTTGCGAGCCCCCCCACCGGGGAGCTGTTTTTT.

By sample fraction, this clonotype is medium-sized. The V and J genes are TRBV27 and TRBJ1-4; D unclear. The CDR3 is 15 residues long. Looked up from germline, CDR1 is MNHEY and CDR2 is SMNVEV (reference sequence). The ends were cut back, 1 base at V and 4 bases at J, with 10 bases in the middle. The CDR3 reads CASSLWALRNEKLFF. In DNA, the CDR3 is TGTGCCAGCAGTTTATGGGCCTTGCGTAATGAAAAACTGTTTTTT.

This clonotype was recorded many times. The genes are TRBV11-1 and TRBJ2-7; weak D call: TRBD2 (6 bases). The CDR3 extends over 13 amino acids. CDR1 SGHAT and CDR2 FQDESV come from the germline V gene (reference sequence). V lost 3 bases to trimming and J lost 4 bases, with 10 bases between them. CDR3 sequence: CASSLTGLYEQYF. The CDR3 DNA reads TGTGCCAGCAGCTTGACGGGACTGTACGAGCAGTACTTC.

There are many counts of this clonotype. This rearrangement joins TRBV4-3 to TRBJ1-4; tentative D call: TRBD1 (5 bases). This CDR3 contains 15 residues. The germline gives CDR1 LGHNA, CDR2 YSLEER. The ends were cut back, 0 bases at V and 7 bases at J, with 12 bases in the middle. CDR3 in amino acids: CASSQEAGRGEKLFF. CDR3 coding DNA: TGCGCCAGCAGCCAAGAGGCAGGGAGAGGTGAAAAACTGTTTTTT.

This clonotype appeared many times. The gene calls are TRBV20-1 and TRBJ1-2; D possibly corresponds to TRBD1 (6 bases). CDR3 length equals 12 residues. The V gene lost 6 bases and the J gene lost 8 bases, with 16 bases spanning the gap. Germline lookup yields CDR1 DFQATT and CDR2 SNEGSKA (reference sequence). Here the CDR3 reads CSAPGQGNGYTF. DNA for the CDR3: TGCAGTGCCCCGGGGCAGGGGAACGGCTACACCTTC.

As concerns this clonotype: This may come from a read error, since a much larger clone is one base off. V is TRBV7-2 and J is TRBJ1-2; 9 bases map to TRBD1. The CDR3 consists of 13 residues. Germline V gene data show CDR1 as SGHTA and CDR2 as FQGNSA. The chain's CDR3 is CVSSSQGARGYTF. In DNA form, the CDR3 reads TGTGTCAGCAGCTCACAGGGGGCGCGGGGCTACACCTTC.

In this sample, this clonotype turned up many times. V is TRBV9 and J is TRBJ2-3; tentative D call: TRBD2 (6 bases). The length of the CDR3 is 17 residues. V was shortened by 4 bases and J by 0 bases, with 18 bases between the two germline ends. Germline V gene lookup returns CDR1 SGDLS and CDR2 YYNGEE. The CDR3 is CASSPHLSLASTDTQYF. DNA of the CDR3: TGTGCCAGCAGCCCCCACCTCTCACTAGCCAGCACAGATACGCAGTATTTT.

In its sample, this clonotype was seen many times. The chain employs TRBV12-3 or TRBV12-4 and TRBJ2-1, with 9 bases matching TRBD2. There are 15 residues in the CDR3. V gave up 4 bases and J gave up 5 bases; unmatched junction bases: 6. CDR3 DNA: TGTGCCAGCAGTTGGTGGCTAGCGGGGAACAATGAGCAGTTCTTC. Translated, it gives CASSWWLAGNNEQFF.